This is a list of T cell receptor beta chains from one sample in a study of CD8+ T cells in alopecia areata. Profiled with immunoSEQ multiplex PCR; TCRdb holds only in-frame clones, not every one. The profile shows 140,000 or so clones, roughly 46% of them singletons. The specimen comprised CD4+ T cells sorted from blood, sampled at week 0. All receptors derive from a human donor with alopecia areata. Both conserved end residues are trimmed from each CDR3.

v_gene: TRBV15
j_gene: TRBJ2-7
len: 12
CDR3aa: ATSGRRPPYEQY

v_gene: TRBV29-1
j_gene: TRBJ2-5
len: 11
CDR3aa: SVEWNRGETQY

v_gene: TRBV28
j_gene: TRBJ1-4
len: 10
CDR3aa: ASRQRGEKLF

v_gene: TRBV5-1
j_gene: TRBJ2-7
len: 13
CDR3aa: ASRPGTPSRGEQY

v_gene: TRBV5-1
j_gene: TRBJ1-2
len: 9
CDR3aa: ASGGIYGYT

v_gene: TRBV28
j_gene: TRBJ2-2
len: 12
CDR3aa: ASKVQGRTGELF

v_gene: TRBV18
j_gene: TRBJ2-5
len: 11
CDR3aa: ASSQGTQETQY

v_gene: TRBV30
j_gene: TRBJ2-3
len: 14
CDR3aa: AWSFGASGAPDTQY

v_gene: TRBV5-1
j_gene: TRBJ2-2
len: 13
CDR3aa: ASSLDKNGAGELF

v_gene: TRBV29-1
j_gene: TRBJ2-7
len: 14
CDR3aa: SVELGGQGILYEQY

v_gene: TRBV5-6
j_gene: TRBJ1-1
len: 10
CDR3aa: ASGGGGTEAF

v_gene: TRBV7-9
j_gene: TRBJ1-1
len: 11
CDR3aa: ASSLAGNGEAF

v_gene: TRBV25-1
j_gene: TRBJ2-1
len: 14
CDR3aa: ASSETAGGFGNEQF

v_gene: TRBV10-3
j_gene: TRBJ2-5
len: 10
CDR3aa: AISGTEETQY

v_gene: TRBV21-1
j_gene: TRBJ2-4
len: 13
CDR3aa: ASSMGFGAKNIQY